The 13 T cell receptor beta chains listed next were all sequenced from one sample in a study of CD8+ T cells in alopecia areata. Isolated RNA was reverse transcribed into cDNA used as the sequencing template. The repertoire was sequenced with immunoSEQ multiplex PCR; TCRdb's copy has only in-frame clones and lacks some. The sample includes hundreds of thousands of clones, about two thirds of them seen just once. Sequenced material: CD4+ T cells sorted from blood, taken at week 0. The receptors here all came from a human donor with alopecia areata.

This sequence joins TRBV5-1 and TRBJ2-5, with D unresolved. This CDR3 has 11 amino acids. CDR1 SGHRS and CDR2 YFSETQ come from the germline V gene. Trimming left V 7 bases short and J 2 bases short, with 6 bases between. DNA of the CDR3: TGCGCCAGCCGGCGGCAAGAGACCCAGTACTTC. Translation gives CASRRQETQYF. Full variable domain (missing parts from reference TRBV5-1 and TRBJ2-5): KAGVTQTPRYLIKTRGQQVTLSCSPISGHRSVSWYQQTPGQGLQFLFEYFSETQRNKGNFPGRFSGRQFSNSRSEMNVSTLELGDSALYLCASRRQETQYFGPGTRLLVL.

This chain joins TRBV9 and TRBJ1-2; 8 bases line up with TRBD1. The germline V gene encodes CDR1 SGDLS and CDR2 YYNGEE. The CDR3 runs to 14 residues. The ends lost 4 bases at V and 5 bases at J; junction bases unmatched: 7. The CDR3 spells CASSPDRGSYGYTF. The DNA of the CDR3 is TGTGCCAGCAGCCCAGACAGGGGATCATATGGCTACACCTTC.

The CDR3 coding sequence is TGTGCCAGCGCCTGGGACGGGTTAAATTCACCCCTCCACTTT. This sequence encodes CASAWDGLNSPLHF. V gene TRBV27 combines with J gene TRBJ1-6, with a weak D call TRBD1 (5 bases). V gave up 8 bases and J gave up 7 bases, with 15 bases separating them. CDR1 is MNHEY, CDR2 SMNVEV, per germline (reference sequence). The CDR3 runs to 14 residues.

The chain is built from TRBV19 and TRBJ2-7; 7 nucleotides match TRBD2. Germline trimming cut 7 bases from V and 1 base from J; bases unmatched to any gene: 7. This CDR3 is 14 amino acids long. From germline, CDR1 is LNHDA and CDR2 SQIVND (reference sequence). The CDR3 reads CASTHRAGSYEQYF. The CDR3 region has the DNA TGTGCCAGTACCCACCGAGCGGGATCCTACGAGCAGTACTTC.

There are a few counts of this clone. J is TRBJ1-1 and V is TRBV7-9; no definite D call. CDR1 is SEHNR and CDR2 is FQNEAQ in the germline V gene (reference sequence). This CDR3 region has 11 residues. V was clipped by 3 bases and J by 6 bases, with 5 bases between them. CDR3 bases: TGTGCCAGCAGCTTGTCGGCTGAAGCTTTCTTT. Its translation is CASSLSAEAFF.

This clone has only one observation. The chain uses TRBV2 and TRBJ1-5; no clear D gene. Trimming removed 3 bases from V and 3 bases from J, with 12 bases in between. This CDR3 has 15 residues. Germline CDR1 reads SNHLY; CDR2 reads FYNNEI. This CDR3 is CASSDSPFSNQPQHF. The DNA of the CDR3 is TGTGCCAGCAGTGATTCCCCATTTTCCAATCAGCCCCAGCATTTT.

This chain links TRBV27 with TRBJ1-2, with a tentative D call TRBD1 (5 bases). CDR1 and CDR2 from the germline V gene are MNHEY and SMNVEV (reference sequence). Trimming took 3 bases from V and 4 from J, leaving 9 bases between them. The CDR3 is 13 amino acids. The CDR3 protein is CASSFTGLYGYTF. The DNA for the CDR3 is TGTGCCAGCAGTTTCACAGGCCTCTATGGCTACACCTTC.

The chain combines TRBV15 with TRBJ2-5; D unclear. CDR1 and CDR2 from the germline V gene are LNHNV and YYDKDF (reference sequence). This CDR3 is 14 amino acids long. Deletions cut 8 bases from V and 0 bases from J, with 13 bases between. The CDR3 here is CATRPTRNQETQYF. The CDR3 DNA reads TGTGCCACCCGCCCGACGAGGAACCAAGAGACCCAGTACTTC.

The chain joins TRBV30 to TRBJ2-1, with 9 bases matching TRBD1. The V gene end was trimmed by 5 bases and the J gene end by 8 bases; junction bases not matched to a gene: 7. The CDR3 loop spans 13 amino acids. Looked up from germline, CDR1 is GTSNPN and CDR2 is SVGIG (reference sequence). This chain's CDR3 is CAWVNRGQDEQFF. CDR3 nucleotides: TGTGCCTGGGTCAACAGGGGGCAGGATGAGCAGTTCTTC.

Only one count was recorded for this clone. The chain carries TRBV9 and TRBJ2-5, with D perhaps TRBD1 (6 bases). CDR1 SGDLS and CDR2 YYNGEE come from the germline V gene. CDR3 length: 14 residues. Trimming left V 2 bases short and J 1 base short, with 9 bases between. The CDR3 sequence: CASSVGTSQETQYF. As DNA, the CDR3 is TGTGCCAGCAGCGTCGGGACAAGCCAAGAGACCCAGTACTTC.

The rearrangement links TRBV4-2 to TRBJ1-6, with D perhaps TRBD1 (5 bases). The CDR3 totals 16 residues. The V end was cut by 0 bases, the J end by 7 bases, with 13 bases between. Germline CDR1 and CDR2: LGHNA and YNFKEQ. For the CDR3, the DNA is TGTGCCAGCAGCCAAGATTTGGCAGGGAGCAATTCACCCCTCCACTTT. Its translation is CASSQDLAGSNSPLHF.

The chain joins TRBV27 to TRBJ1-1; perhaps TRBD1 as D (5 bases). This CDR3 has 14 residues. In germline, CDR1 is MNHEY, CDR2 SMNVEV (reference sequence). V gave up 7 bases and J gave up 0 bases, with 12 bases separating them. CDR3 in DNA: TGTGCCAGCATGCCCATAGGGGTGAACACTGAAGCTTTCTTT. Its protein product is CASMPIGVNTEAFF.

V is TRBV4-2 and J is TRBJ2-2; D is undetermined. Deletions cut 0 bases from V and 8 bases from J, with 10 bases between. The germline V gene has CDR1 LGHNA and CDR2 YNFKEQ. The CDR3 is 14 amino acids. This CDR3 is CASSQDRPSGELFF. CDR3 nucleotide sequence: TGTGCCAGCAGCCAAGATCGCCCATCAGGGGAGCTGTTTTTT.